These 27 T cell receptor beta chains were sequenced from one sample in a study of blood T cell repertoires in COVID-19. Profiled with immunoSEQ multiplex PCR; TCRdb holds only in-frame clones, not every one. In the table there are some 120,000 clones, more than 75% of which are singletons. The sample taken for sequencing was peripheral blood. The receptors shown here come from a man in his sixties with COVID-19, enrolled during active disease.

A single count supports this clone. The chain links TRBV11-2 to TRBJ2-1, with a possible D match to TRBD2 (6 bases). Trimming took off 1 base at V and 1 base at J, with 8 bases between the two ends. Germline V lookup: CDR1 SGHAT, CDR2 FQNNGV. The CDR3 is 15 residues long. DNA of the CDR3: TGTGCCAGCAGCTTAGCCGGGAGTTCCTACAATGAGCAGTTCTTC. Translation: CASSLAGSSYNEQFF.

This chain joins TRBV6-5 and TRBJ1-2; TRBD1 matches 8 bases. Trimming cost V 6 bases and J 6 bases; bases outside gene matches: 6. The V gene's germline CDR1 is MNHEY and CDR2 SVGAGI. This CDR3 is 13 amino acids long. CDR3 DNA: TGTGCCAGCAGCAGGGGGCGCAATGATGGCTACACCTTC. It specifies CASSRGRNDGYTF.

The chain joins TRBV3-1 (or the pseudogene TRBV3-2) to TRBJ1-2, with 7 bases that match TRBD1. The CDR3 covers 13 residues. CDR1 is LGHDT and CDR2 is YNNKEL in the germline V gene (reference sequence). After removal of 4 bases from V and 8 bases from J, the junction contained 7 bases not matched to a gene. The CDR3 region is CASSPADRNGYTF. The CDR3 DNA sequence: TGTGCCAGCAGCCCGGCGGACAGGAACGGCTACACCTTC.

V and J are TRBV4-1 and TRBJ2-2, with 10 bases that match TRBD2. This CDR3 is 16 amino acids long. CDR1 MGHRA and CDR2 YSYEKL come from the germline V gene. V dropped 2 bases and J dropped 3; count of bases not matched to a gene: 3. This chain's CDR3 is CASSQSSGSDTGELFF. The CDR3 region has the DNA TGCGCCAGCAGCCAATCTAGCGGGAGCGACACCGGGGAGCTGTTTTTT.

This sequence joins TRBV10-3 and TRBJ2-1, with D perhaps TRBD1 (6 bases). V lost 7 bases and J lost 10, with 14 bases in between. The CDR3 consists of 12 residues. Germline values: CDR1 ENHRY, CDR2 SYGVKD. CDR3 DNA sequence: TGTGCCATCACACAGGGTTTTGGGGAGCAGTTCTTC. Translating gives CAITQGFGEQFF.

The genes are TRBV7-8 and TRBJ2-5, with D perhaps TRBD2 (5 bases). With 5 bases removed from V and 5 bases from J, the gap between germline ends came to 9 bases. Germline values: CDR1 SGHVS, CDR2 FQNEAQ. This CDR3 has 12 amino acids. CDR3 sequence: CASSPTGETQYF. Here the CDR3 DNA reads TGTGCCAGCAGCCCGACGGGGGAGACCCAGTACTTC.

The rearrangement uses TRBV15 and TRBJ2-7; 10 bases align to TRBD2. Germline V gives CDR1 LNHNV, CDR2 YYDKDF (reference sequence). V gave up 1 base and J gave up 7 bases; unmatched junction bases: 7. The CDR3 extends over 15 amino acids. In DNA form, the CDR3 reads TGTGCCACCAGCAGAGTCCCTAGCGGGAGAGGTGAGCAGTACTTC. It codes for CATSRVPSGRGEQYF.

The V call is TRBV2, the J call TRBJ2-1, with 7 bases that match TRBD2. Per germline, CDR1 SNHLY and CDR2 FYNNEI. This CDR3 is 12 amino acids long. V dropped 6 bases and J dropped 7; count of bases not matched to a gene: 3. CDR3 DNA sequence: TGTGCCAGCAGGGGGACTATAAATGAGCAGTTCTTC. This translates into CASRGTINEQFF.

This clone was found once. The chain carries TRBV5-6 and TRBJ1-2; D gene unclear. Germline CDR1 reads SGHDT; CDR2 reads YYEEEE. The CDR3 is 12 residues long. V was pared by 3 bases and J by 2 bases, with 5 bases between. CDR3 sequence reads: CASSSVNYGYTF. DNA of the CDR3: TGTGCCAGCAGCTCCGTGAACTATGGCTACACCTTC.

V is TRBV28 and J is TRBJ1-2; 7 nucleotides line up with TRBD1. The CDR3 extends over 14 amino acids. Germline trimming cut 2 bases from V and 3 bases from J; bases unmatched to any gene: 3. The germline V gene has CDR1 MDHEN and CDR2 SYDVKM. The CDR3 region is CASSLIDRDYGYTF. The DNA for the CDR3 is TGTGCCAGCAGTTTAATAGACAGGGACTATGGCTACACCTTC.

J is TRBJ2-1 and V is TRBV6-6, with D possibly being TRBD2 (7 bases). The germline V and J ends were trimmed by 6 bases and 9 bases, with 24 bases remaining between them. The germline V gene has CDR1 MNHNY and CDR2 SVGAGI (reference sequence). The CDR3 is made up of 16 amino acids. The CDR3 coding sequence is TGTGCCAGCAGCCTCCCTCGGGGGGCTAAAAGAGGTGAGCAGTTCTTC. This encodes CASSLPRGAKRGEQFF.

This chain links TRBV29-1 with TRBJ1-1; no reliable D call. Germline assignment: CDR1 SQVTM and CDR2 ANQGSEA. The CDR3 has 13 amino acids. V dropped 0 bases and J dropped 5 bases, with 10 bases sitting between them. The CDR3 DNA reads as TGCAGCGTTGAAGATCTGGGCCGGACTGAAGCTTTCTTT. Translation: CSVEDLGRTEAFF.

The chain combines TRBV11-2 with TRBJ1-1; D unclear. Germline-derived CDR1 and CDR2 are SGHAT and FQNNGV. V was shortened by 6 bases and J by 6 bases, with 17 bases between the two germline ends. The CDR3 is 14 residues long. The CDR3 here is CASSRDSFGAEAFF. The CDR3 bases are TGTGCCAGCAGTCGAGACTCCTTTGGCGCTGAAGCTTTCTTT.

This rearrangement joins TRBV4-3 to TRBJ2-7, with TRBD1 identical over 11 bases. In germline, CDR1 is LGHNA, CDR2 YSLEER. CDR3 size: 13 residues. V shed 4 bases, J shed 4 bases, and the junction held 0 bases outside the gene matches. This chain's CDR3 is CASSRDRGYEQYF. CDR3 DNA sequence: TGCGCCAGCAGCCGGGACAGGGGGTACGAGCAGTACTTC.

Here the CDR3 reads CASRRRAGRKAFF. The CDR3, as DNA: TGTGCCAGCAGGAGACGCGCGGGGAGGAAAGCTTTCTTT. The J gene is TRBJ1-1, the V gene TRBV7-6; D is unclear. Trimming pared 6 bases from V and 9 bases from J, leaving 17 bases between. This CDR3 has 13 amino acids. CDR1 is SGHVS, CDR2 FNYEAQ, per germline.

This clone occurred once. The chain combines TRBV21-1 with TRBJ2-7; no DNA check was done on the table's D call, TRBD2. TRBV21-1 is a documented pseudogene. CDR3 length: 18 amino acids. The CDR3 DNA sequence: TGTGCCAGCAGCAAAAGCGGGGGGGGAAATGCAGGGAACTACGAGCAGTACTTC. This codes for CASSKSGGGNAGNYEQYF.

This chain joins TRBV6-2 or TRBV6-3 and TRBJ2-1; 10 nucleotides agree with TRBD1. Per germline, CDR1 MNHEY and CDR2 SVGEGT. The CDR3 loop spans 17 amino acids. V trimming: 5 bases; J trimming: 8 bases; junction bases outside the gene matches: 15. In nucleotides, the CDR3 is TGTGCCAGCAGTCCCATTTCCGGGACAGGGGAGGCCCATGAGCAGTTCTTC. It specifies CASSPISGTGEAHEQFF.

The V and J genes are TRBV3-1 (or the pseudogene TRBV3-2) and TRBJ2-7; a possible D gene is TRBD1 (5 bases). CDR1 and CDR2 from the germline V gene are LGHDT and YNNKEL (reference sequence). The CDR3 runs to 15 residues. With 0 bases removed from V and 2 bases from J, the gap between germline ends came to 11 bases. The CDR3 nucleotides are TGTGCCAGCAGCCAAGATTCGGACATCGCCTACGAGCAGTACTTC. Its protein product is CASSQDSDIAYEQYF.

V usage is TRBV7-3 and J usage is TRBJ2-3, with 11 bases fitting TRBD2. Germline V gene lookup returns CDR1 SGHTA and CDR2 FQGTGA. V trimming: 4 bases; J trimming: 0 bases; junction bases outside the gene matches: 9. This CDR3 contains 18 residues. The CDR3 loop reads CASSSETGTSGSTDTQYF. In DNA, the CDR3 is TGTGCCAGCAGCTCCGAGACCGGGACTAGCGGCAGCACAGATACGCAGTATTTT.

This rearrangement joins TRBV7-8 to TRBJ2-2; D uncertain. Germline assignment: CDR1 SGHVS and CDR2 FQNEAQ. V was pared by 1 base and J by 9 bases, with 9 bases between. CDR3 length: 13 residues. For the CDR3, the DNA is TGTGCCAGCAGCTTAGGGGCCCGCCGGGAGCTGTTTTTT. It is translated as CASSLGARRELFF.

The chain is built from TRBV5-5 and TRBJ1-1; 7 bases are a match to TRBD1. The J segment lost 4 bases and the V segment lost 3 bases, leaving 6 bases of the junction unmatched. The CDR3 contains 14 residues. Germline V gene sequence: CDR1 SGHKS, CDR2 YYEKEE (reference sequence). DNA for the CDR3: TGTGCCAGCAGCTCCTCGACAGGGATCACTGAAGCTTTCTTT. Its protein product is CASSSSTGITEAFF.

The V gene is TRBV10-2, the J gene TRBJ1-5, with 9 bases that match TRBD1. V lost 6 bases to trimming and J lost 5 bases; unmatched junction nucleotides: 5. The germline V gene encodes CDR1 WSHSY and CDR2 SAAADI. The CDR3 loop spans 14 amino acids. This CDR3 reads CASSRRTGDQPQHF. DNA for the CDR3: TGCGCCAGCAGCCGTAGGACAGGGGATCAGCCCCAGCATTTT.

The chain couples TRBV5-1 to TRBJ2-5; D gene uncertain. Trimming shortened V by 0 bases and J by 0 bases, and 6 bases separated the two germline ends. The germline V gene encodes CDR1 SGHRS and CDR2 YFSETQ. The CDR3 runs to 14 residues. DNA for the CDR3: TGCGCCAGCAGCTTGGGGCAATACCAAGAGACCCAGTACTTC. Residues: CASSLGQYQETQYF.

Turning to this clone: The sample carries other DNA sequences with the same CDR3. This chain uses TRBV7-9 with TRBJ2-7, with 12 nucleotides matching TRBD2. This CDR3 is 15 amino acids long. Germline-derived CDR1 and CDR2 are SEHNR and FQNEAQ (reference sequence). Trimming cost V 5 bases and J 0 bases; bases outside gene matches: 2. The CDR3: CASSPTSGSSYEQYF. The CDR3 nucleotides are TGTGCCAGCAGCCCGACTAGCGGGAGCTCCTACGAGCAGTACTTC.

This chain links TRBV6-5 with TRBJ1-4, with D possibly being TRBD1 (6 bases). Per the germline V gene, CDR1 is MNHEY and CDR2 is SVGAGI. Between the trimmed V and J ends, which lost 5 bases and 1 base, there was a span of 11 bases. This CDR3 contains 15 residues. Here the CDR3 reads CASSMTGLTNEKLFF. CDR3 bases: TGTGCCAGCAGTATGACAGGCCTAACTAATGAAAAACTGTTTTTT.

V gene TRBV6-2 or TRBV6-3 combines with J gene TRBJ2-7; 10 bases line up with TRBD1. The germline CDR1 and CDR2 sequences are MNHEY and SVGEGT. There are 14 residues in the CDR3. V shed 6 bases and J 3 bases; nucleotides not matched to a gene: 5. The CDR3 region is CASSDGQGDYEQYF. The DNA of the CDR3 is TGTGCCAGCAGCGATGGACAGGGGGACTACGAGCAGTACTTC.

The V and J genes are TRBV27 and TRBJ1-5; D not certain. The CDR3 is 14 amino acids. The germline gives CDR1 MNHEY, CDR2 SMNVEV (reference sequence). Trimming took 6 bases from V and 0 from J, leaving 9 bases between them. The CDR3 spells CASRRLYSNQPQHF. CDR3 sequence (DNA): TGTGCCAGCAGGAGATTGTATAGCAATCAGCCCCAGCATTTT.